This T cell receptor (beta chain) stems from a study of CD8 T cells in ankylosing spondylitis. Whole-study results and caveats: Fewer than ten highly homologous variants made up a TCR beta motif that seemed to typify ankylosing spondylitis blood.

Trimming left V 2 bases short and J 0 bases short, with 8 bases between. Germline V CDR1 and CDR2: LGHDT, YNNKEL (reference sequence). The length of the CDR3 is 15 residues. One entry per CDR3 protein, called by TCRdb with MiXCR from the 5' RACE reads. The table lists roughly 700,000 distinct CDR3 sequences, roughly 20% of them singletons. On this clonotype: As yet, its antigen is unknown.

The V and J genes are TRBV3-1 and TRBJ2-1; no clear D. This TCR came from a male donor with ankylosing spondylitis. Sequencing was performed on blood, either unsorted or a sorted T cell fraction (not recorded which). The CDR3 is CASSQTESSYNEQFF. The CDR3 bases are TGTGCCAGCAGCCAAACGGAGAGCTCCTACAATGAGCAGTTCTTC.